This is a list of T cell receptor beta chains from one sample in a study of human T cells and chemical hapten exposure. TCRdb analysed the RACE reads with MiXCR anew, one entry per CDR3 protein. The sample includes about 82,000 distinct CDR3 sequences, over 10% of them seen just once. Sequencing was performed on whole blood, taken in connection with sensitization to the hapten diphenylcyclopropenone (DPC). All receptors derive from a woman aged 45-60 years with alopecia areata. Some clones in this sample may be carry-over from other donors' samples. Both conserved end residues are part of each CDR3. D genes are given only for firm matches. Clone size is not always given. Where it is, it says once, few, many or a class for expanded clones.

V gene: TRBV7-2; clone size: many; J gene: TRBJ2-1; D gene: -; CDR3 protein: CASSLDVSSYNEQFF; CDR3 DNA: TGTGCCAGCAGCTTAGACGTAAGCTCCTACAATGAGCAGTTCTTC
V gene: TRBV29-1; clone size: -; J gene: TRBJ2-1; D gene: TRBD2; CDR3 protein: CSVAGGGSYNEQFF; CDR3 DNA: TGCAGCGTTGCGGGGGGAGGATCCTACAATGAGCAGTTCTTC
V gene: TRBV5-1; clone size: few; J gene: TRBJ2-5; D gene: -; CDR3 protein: CASRYQETQYF; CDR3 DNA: TGCGCCAGCAGGTACCAAGAGACCCAGTACTTC
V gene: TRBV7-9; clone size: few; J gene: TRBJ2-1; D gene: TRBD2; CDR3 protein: CASSLEVPSGSPRGQFF; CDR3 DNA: TGTGCCAGCAGCTTAGAGGTTCCTAGCGGGAGCCCCCGGGGGCAGTTCTTC
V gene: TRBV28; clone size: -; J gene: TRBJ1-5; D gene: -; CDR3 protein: CASSSPPRTQGQPQHF; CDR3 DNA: TGTGCCAGCAGTTCTCCCCCTCGGACCCAAGGCCAGCCCCAGCATTTT
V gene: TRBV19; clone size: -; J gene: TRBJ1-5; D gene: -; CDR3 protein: CTSQRGDQPQHF; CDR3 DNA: TGTACCAGTCAGAGGGGGGACCAGCCCCAGCATTTT
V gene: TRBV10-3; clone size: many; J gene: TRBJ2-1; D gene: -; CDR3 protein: CATRLRATNWRSSYNEQFF; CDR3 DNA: TGTGCCACTCGCCTCCGGGCCACGAATTGGAGGAGCTCCTACAATGAGCAGTTCTTC
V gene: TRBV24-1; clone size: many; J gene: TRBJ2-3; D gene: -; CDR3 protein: CATSAEADTQYF; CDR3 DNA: TGTGCCACCAGCGCCGAGGCAGATACGCAGTATTTT
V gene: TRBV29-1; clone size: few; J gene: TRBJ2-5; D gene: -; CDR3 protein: CSVPTSSGTQYF; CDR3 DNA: TGCAGCGTTCCGACTAGTTCTGGGACCCAGTACTTC
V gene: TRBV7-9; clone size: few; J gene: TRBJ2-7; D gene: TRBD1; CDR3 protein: CASSPTRDRGWGEQYF; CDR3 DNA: TGTGCCAGCAGCCCGACCCGGGACAGGGGCTGGGGCGAGCAGTACTTC
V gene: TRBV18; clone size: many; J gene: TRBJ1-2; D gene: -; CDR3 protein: CASSPTRGANYGYTF; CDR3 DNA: TGTGCCAGCTCACCGACGCGGGGCGCTAACTATGGCTACACCTTC
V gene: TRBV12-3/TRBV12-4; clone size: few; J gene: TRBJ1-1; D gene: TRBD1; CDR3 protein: CATDRGPGTEAFF; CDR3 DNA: TGTGCGACGGACAGGGGTCCGGGCACTGAAGCTTTCTTT
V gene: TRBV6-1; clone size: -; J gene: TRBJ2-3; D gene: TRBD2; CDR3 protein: CASSEALAGGADTQYF; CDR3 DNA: TGTGCCAGCAGTGAAGCGCTTGCGGGAGGAGCAGATACGCAGTATTTT
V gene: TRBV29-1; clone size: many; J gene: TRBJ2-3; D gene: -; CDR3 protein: CSVVGPMGTDTQYF; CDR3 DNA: TGCAGCGTTGTTGGCCCAATGGGTACGGATACGCAGTATTTT
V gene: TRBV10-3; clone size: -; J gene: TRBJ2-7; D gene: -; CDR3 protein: CAITSSRTPYEQYF; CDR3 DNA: TGTGCCATCACAAGCTCCCGGACCCCCTACGAGCAGTACTTC
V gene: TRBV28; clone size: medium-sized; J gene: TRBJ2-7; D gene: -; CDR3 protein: CASSLSSGGYEQYF; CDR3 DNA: TGTGCCAGCAGTTTGTCATCAGGGGGGTACGAGCAGTACTTC
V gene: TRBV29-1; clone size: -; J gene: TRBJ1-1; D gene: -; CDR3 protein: CSVERGDTEAFF; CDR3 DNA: TGCAGCGTTGAGAGGGGGGACACTGAAGCTTTCTTT
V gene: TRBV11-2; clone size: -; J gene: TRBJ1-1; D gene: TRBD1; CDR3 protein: CASSSTRTGRNTEAFF; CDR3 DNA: TGTGCCAGCAGCTCTACCCGGACAGGGAGGAACACTGAAGCTTTCTTT
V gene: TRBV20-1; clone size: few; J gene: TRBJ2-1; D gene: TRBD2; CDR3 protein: CSATPGLAEDEQFF; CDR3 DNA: TGCAGTGCCACACCGGGACTAGCAGAGGATGAGCAGTTCTTC
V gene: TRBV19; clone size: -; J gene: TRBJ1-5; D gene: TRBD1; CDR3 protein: CASSTSDRGFQPQHF; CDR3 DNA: TGTGCCAGTAGTACTTCCGACAGGGGGTTTCAGCCCCAGCATTTT
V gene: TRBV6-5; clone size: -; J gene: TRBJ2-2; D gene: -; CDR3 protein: CASSYRVGSGELFF; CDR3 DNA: TGTGCCAGCAGTTACCGTGTAGGGTCCGGGGAGCTGTTTTTT
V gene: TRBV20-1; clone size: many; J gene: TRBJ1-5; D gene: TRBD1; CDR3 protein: CSASTGAVWNQPQHF; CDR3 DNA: TGCAGTGCATCCACAGGGGCGGTGTGGAATCAGCCCCAGCATTTT
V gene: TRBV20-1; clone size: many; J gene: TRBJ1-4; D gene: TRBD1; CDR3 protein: CSAPTGTEKLFF; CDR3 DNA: TGCAGTGCACCGACAGGGACGGAAAAACTGTTTTTT
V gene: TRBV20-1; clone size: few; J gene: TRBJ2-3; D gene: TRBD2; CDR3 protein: CSAGRGLAGATDTQYF; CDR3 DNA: TGCAGTGCTGGCAGAGGGCTAGCGGGAGCCACAGATACGCAGTATTTT
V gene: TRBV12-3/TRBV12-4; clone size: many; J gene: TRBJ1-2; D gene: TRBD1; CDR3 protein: CASRSTGTGYGYTF; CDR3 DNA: TGTGCCAGCAGGTCGACCGGGACAGGCTATGGCTACACCTTC